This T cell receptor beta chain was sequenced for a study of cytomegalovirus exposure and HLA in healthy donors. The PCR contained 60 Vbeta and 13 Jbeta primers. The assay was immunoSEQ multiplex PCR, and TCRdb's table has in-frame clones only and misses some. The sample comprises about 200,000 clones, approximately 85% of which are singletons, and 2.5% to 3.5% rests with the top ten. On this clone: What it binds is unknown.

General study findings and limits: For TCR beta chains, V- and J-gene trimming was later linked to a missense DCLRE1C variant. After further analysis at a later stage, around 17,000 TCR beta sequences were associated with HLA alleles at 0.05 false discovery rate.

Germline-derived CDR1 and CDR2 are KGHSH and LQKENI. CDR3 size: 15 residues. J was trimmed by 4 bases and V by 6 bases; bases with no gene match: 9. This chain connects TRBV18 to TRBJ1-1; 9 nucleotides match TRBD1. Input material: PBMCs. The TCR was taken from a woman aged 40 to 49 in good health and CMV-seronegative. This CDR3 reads CASSPIGTGTTEAFF. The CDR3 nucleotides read TGTGCCAGCTCTCCCATCGGGACAGGGACCACTGAAGCTTTCTTT.